This T cell receptor beta chain came from a study of cytotoxic CD8 clonotypes in ibrutinib-treated CLL. The CDR3 covers 15 residues. Germline CDR1 reads SGHDN; CDR2 reads FVKESK. V shed 0 bases and J shed 5 bases, with 12 bases lying between them. Clones were sequenced by immunoSEQ multiplex PCR, and TCRdb holds only the in-frame ones, with some missing. The table includes approximately 130,000 clones, less than 90% detected once. The clonotype was recovered from a human donor with chronic lymphocytic leukemia. The sequences come from PBMCs, collected after 24 months of ibrutinib treatment. This chain connects TRBV14 to TRBJ2-3; the D gene could be TRBD1 or TRBD2 (6 bases each). The CDR3 sequence is CASSQDRGRGDTQYF. The CDR3 nucleotides are TGTGCCAGCAGCCAAGATCGGGGGCGAGGAGATACGCAGTATTTT.